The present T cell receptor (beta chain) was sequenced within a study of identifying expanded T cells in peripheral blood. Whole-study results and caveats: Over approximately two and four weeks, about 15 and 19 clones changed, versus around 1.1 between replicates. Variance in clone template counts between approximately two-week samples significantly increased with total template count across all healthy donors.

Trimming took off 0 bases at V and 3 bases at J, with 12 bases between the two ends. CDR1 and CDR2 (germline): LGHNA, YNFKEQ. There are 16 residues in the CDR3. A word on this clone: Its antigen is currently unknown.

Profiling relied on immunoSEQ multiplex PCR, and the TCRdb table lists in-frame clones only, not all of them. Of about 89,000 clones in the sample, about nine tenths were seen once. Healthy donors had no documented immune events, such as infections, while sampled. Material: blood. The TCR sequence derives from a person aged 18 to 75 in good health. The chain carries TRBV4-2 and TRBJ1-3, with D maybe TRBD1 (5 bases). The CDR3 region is CASSQDRRQGGNTIYF. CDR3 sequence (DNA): TGTGCCAGCAGCCAAGATCGCCGCCAGGGTGGAAACACCATATATTTT.